A single sample gave rise to the 25 T cell receptor beta chains below, sequenced in a study of T cell responses to AZD1222 COVID-19 vaccine. Profiling relied on immunoSEQ multiplex PCR, and the TCRdb table lists in-frame clones only, not all of them. The repertoire has approximately 100,000 clones, roughly 90% of them found once; the top ten carry about 4.8%. The specimen comprised peripheral blood, sampled on day 0 of AZD1222 vaccination. The receptor source for this set is an adult in good health.

This clone was seen a handful of times. J is TRBJ2-1 and V is TRBV16; D uncertain. Germline CDR1 is KGHSY and CDR2 is FQNENV. The germline V and J ends were trimmed by 0 bases and 7 bases, with 7 bases remaining between them. The CDR3 spans 13 residues. The CDR3 DNA reads TGTGCCAGCAGCCAATCCCCGGTTAATGAGCAGTTCTTC. Translating gives CASSQSPVNEQFF.

This clone has only one observation. This sequence joins TRBV15 and TRBJ2-1, with 11 bases aligning to TRBD1. This CDR3 comprises 16 residues. J gave up 10 bases and V 1 base, and 9 bases lay outside the gene matches. Germline V gene sequence: CDR1 LNHNV, CDR2 YYDKDF (reference sequence). The CDR3 DNA reads TGTGCCACCAGCAGAGCCGGGACAGGGGGGTTGGGAGAGCAGTTCTTC. Translating it yields CATSRAGTGGLGEQFF.

This chain connects TRBV4-3 to TRBJ2-1; D uncertain. Germline CDR1 LGHNA, CDR2 YSLEER. V was clipped by 0 bases and J by 0 bases, with 9 bases between them. The CDR3 extends over 16 amino acids. Written as DNA, the CDR3 is TGCGCCAGCAGCCAAGACGGATATAGCTCCTACAATGAGCAGTTCTTC. It yields the protein CASSQDGYSSYNEQFF.

V gene TRBV7-6 combines with J gene TRBJ2-7, with D perhaps matching TRBD1 (6 bases). V was cut by 1 base and J by 1 base, with 8 bases left in between. The CDR3 runs to 14 residues. Per the germline V gene, CDR1 is SGHVS and CDR2 is FNYEAQ. CDR3 DNA: TGTGCCAGCAGCTTAGAAACAGGGTCCTACGAGCAGTACTTC. This sequence encodes CASSLETGSYEQYF.

The J gene is TRBJ2-1, the V gene TRBV28; 11 bases are shared with TRBD2. Germline CDR1 and CDR2: MDHEN and SYDVKM. The CDR3 extends over 16 amino acids. V lost 5 bases, J lost 4 bases, and 7 bases stayed unmatched. The DNA for the CDR3 is TGTGCCAGCAGTCCGCGACTAGCGGGATGGTACAATGAGCAGTTCTTC. Its translation is CASSPRLAGWYNEQFF.

V is TRBV29-1 and J is TRBJ1-2; TRBD1 aligns across 7 bases. V was clipped by 5 bases and J by 7 bases; unmatched bases: 7. Per the germline V gene, CDR1 is SQVTM and CDR2 is ANQGSEA. This CDR3 comprises 12 residues. CDR3 region: CSVSTGDAGYTF. CDR3 nucleotides: TGCAGCGTTTCTACAGGGGACGCTGGCTACACCTTC.

This chain joins TRBV19 and TRBJ2-7; D is perhaps TRBD1 (5 bases). CDR3 length equals 13 residues. Germline V gene sequence: CDR1 LNHDA, CDR2 SQIVND (reference sequence). The V end lost 1 base, the J end lost 4 bases, and 8 bases lay between the germline ends. The CDR3 nucleotides read TGTGCCAGTAGTATAGTGCCAGGGTACGAGCAGTACTTC. It is translated as CASSIVPGYEQYF. Variable domain in full (rest from reference TRBV19 and TRBJ2-7): DGGITQSPKYLFRKEGQNVTLSCEQNLNHDAMYWYRQDPGQGLRLIYYSQIVNDFQKGDIAEGYSVSREKKESFPLTVTSAQKNPTAFYLCASSIVPGYEQYFGPGTRLTVT.

The chain uses TRBV20-1 and TRBJ1-2, with D perhaps TRBD1 (6 bases). Per the germline V gene, CDR1 is DFQATT and CDR2 is SNEGSKA (reference sequence). V lost 3 bases and J lost 13, with 12 bases in between. This CDR3 has 10 amino acids. The DNA of the CDR3 is TGCAGTGCTAGGACAGGAGCGTTCACCTTC. It translates to CSARTGAFTF.

The V and J genes are TRBV7-6 and TRBJ1-5; D remains unclear. V lost 1 base, J lost 0 bases, and 10 bases lay in between. In germline, CDR1 is SGHVS, CDR2 FNYEAQ. The CDR3 sequence is 16 residues long. The CDR3 region is CASSLEAGYSNQPQHF. CDR3 in DNA: TGTGCCAGCAGCTTAGAGGCAGGTTATAGCAATCAGCCCCAGCATTTT.

The chain uses TRBV7-2 and TRBJ1-4, with a weak D call TRBD1 (5 bases). Deletions cut 2 bases from V and 3 bases from J, with 10 bases between. The CDR3 consists of 15 residues. Germline V gene lookup returns CDR1 SGHTA and CDR2 FQGNSA. The CDR3 sequence: CASSLHGAANEKLFF. CDR3 in DNA: TGTGCCAGCAGCTTACATGGGGCTGCTAATGAAAAACTGTTTTTT. The full variable domain, rest sourced from reference TRBV7-2 and TRBJ1-4, is GAGVSQSPSNKVTEKGKDVELRCDPISGHTALYWYRQSLGQGLEFLIYFQGNSAPDKSGLPSDRFSAERTGGSVSTLTIQRTQQEDSAVYLCASSLHGAANEKLFFGSGTQLSVL.

The CDR3 reads CATSGVSSGGLGEQFF. CDR3 bases: TGTGCCACCAGTGGCGTCTCTAGCGGGGGCCTTGGGGAGCAGTTCTTC. This chain connects TRBV24-1 to TRBJ2-1; 10 bases match TRBD2. This CDR3 contains 16 residues. CDR1 is KGHDR and CDR2 is SFDVKD in the germline V gene. The ends lost 5 bases at V and 10 bases at J; junction bases unmatched: 13.

V and J are TRBV3-1 (or the pseudogene TRBV3-2) and TRBJ2-1; D is perhaps TRBD1 (6 bases). With 0 bases removed from V and 2 bases from J, the gap between germline ends came to 14 bases. Germline loops: CDR1 LGHDT, CDR2 YNNKEL (reference sequence). This CDR3 has 17 residues. CDR3 nucleotide sequence: TGTGCCAGCAGCCAAGATGACAGGATTAGGACCTACAATGAGCAGTTCTTC. Its protein product is CASSQDDRIRTYNEQFF.

This chain joins TRBV19 and TRBJ1-1; 7 bases map to TRBD1. The CDR3 spans 12 residues. The germline V gene encodes CDR1 LNHDA and CDR2 SQIVND (reference sequence). V lost 8 bases and J lost 4; bases outside the gene matches: 4. Here the CDR3 DNA reads TGTGCCAGTCACGACAGGGTCACTGAAGCTTTCTTT. Encoded protein: CASHDRVTEAFF.

This chain uses TRBV28 with TRBJ1-2, with D maybe TRBD1 (5 bases). Germline V gives CDR1 MDHEN, CDR2 SYDVKM. The CDR3 is 16 amino acids. Trimming removed 0 bases from V and 4 bases from J, with 15 bases in between. The CDR3 DNA reads as TGTGCCAGCAGTTTATGGTCGACAGCTGGGCTCTATGGCTACACCTTC. Residues: CASSLWSTAGLYGYTF.

The rearrangement links TRBV27 to TRBJ1-1; TRBD1 matches at 11 bases. The V gene end was trimmed by 6 bases and the J gene end by 5 bases; junction bases not matched to a gene: 14. CDR1 and CDR2 from the germline V gene are MNHEY and SMNVEV (reference sequence). The CDR3 totals 17 residues. The CDR3, as DNA: TGTGCCAGCAGGGGGATCCCGGACAGGGGGCTTCGTACTGAAGCTTTCTTT. As protein: CASRGIPDRGLRTEAFF.

The J gene is TRBJ2-2, the V gene TRBV5-1; 9 bases align to TRBD1. CDR3 length: 14 residues. V lost 2 bases and J lost 8; bases outside the gene matches: 4. Germline CDR1 and CDR2: SGHRS and YFSETQ. The CDR3 DNA sequence: TGCGCCAGCAGCTTACAGGGGGCCTCGGGGGAGCTGTTTTTT. Protein product: CASSLQGASGELFF.

The rearrangement joins TRBV7-8 to TRBJ1-1, with D uncertain. V was cut by 1 base and J by 2 bases, with 8 bases left in between. The CDR3 length is 14 residues. Germline values: CDR1 SGHVS, CDR2 FQNEAQ. CDR3 coding DNA: TGTGCCAGCAGCTTAGGAAGGGCAAACACTGAAGCTTTCTTT. It encodes CASSLGRANTEAFF. Full variable domain (missing parts from reference TRBV7-8 and TRBJ1-1): GAGVSQSPRYKVAKRGQDVALRCDPISGHVSLFWYQQALGQGPEFLTYFQNEAQLDKSGLPSDRFFAERPEGSVSTLKIQRTQQEDSAVYLCASSLGRANTEAFFGQGTRLTVV.

Details on this clone: The sample carries other DNA sequences with the same CDR3. This chain links TRBV6-5 with TRBJ1-2, with 9 bases fitting TRBD1. Germline loops: CDR1 MNHEY, CDR2 SVGAGI. CDR3 size: 15 residues. J lost 4 bases, V lost 0 bases, and 3 bases had no gene match. The CDR3: CASSYSGQGGYGYTF. CDR3 in DNA: TGTGCCAGCAGTTACTCGGGACAGGGCGGCTATGGCTACACCTTC.

This chain connects TRBV4-3 to TRBJ2-1, with TRBD2 identical over 9 bases. V dropped 0 bases and J dropped 4; count of bases not matched to a gene: 7. Germline assignment: CDR1 LGHNA and CDR2 YSLEER. This CDR3 contains 17 residues. Here the CDR3 DNA reads TGCGCCAGCAGCCAAGATCTGGAGACTAGCGGATACAATGAGCAGTTCTTC. This sequence encodes CASSQDLETSGYNEQFF.

The rearrangement uses TRBV18 and TRBJ1-1, with D possibly TRBD1 on 5 matching bases. From germline, CDR1 is KGHSH and CDR2 LQKENI. This CDR3 has 16 amino acids. Trimming stripped 0 bases from V and 0 bases from J, with 11 bases between. CDR3 sequence: CASSPPTGRLNTEAFF. In nucleotides, the CDR3 is TGTGCCAGCTCACCACCGACGGGACGGCTGAACACTGAAGCTTTCTTT.

The rearrangement uses TRBV3-1 (or the pseudogene TRBV3-2) and TRBJ2-5; the D gene is possibly TRBD2 (6 bases). The CDR3 covers 17 residues. In germline, CDR1 is LGHDT, CDR2 YNNKEL (reference sequence). Trimming took off 4 bases at V and 2 bases at J, with 20 bases between the two ends. The CDR3: CASSPPTAGRGQETQYF. The CDR3 bases are TGTGCCAGCAGCCCGCCAACCGCCGGGCGGGGACAAGAGACCCAGTACTTC.

The CDR3 loop is CASSLWPPGTLTPGANVLTF. CDR3 DNA sequence: TGTGCCAGCAGCTTATGGCCCCCCGGGACACTCACGCCTGGGGCCAACGTCCTGACTTTC. The V and J genes are TRBV7-3 and TRBJ2-6; possibly TRBD1 for D (6 bases). Trimming shortened V by 2 bases and J by 2 bases, and 22 bases separated the two germline ends. The CDR3 runs to 20 residues. Germline V gives CDR1 SGHTA, CDR2 FQGTGA.

The rearrangement joins TRBV6-5 to TRBJ2-3; 9 bases match TRBD1. The CDR3 is 14 residues long. The germline V gene has CDR1 MNHEY and CDR2 SVGAGI. With 4 bases clipped from V and 2 bases from J, the junction kept 1 base outside the gene matches. The CDR3 protein is CASSWDRDTDTQYF. In DNA, the CDR3 is TGTGCCAGCAGTTGGGACAGGGACACAGATACGCAGTATTTT.

The gene calls are TRBV28 and TRBJ1-2; D is possibly TRBD1 (5 bases). Germline V gene sequence: CDR1 MDHEN, CDR2 SYDVKM. The CDR3 runs to 11 residues. V was pared by 6 bases and J by 7 bases, with 9 bases between. CDR3 in DNA: TGTGCCAGCAGGTGGGGGTCTGGCTACACCTTC. Protein sequence: CASRWGSGYTF.

This clone was observed a single time. The V call is TRBV19, the J call TRBJ1-4; D is possibly TRBD1 (6 bases). From germline, CDR1 is LNHDA and CDR2 SQIVND (reference sequence). The CDR3 is 16 amino acids. V dropped 8 bases and J dropped 0 bases, with 16 bases sitting between them. The CDR3: CASGQRTAATNEKLFF. The CDR3 DNA follows: TGTGCCAGTGGCCAGAGGACAGCTGCAACTAATGAAAAACTGTTTTTT. The full variable domain, rest sourced from reference TRBV19 and TRBJ1-4, is DGGITQSPKYLFRKEGQNVTLSCEQNLNHDAMYWYRQDPGQGLRLIYYSQIVNDFQKGDIAEGYSVSREKKESFPLTVTSAQKNPTAFYLCASGQRTAATNEKLFFGSGTQLSVL.